This T cell receptor beta chain is from a study of blood T cells in healthy people across ages. Study-level points and caveats: Changes seen in expanded clonotypes were possibly confounded by donor CMV status left unknown. Age showed a roughly linear inverse relationship with TCR beta diversity per million T cells.

Trimming removed 8 bases from V and 4 bases from J, with 17 bases in between. CDR3 length equals 15 residues. Germline CDR1 reads MDHEN; CDR2 reads SYDVKM. Turning to this clonotype: The antigen is unknown.

Through a sample-barcoded 5' primer and a J-beta primer mix, a second PCR was run for about 6 to 11 cycles. Each cDNA molecule received a tag from a template-switch adaptor that had 12 random nucleotides. MiXCR was run by TCRdb on the 5' RACE reads, yielding one entry per CDR3 protein. The profile covers about 2 million distinct CDR3 sequences, with 49% appearing a single time and roughly 2% taken by the ten largest. Healthy Caucasian individuals from Russia aged roughly 6 to 90 served as donors. The rearrangement links TRBV28 to TRBJ1-4, with D uncertain. This receptor was obtained from a woman aged 40 to 50 in good health. The sequenced material came from blood. CDR3 in DNA: TGTGCCAGCGAGGGTTTACTCCACAATAATGAAAAACTGTTTTTT. Its protein product is CASEGLLHNNEKLFF.